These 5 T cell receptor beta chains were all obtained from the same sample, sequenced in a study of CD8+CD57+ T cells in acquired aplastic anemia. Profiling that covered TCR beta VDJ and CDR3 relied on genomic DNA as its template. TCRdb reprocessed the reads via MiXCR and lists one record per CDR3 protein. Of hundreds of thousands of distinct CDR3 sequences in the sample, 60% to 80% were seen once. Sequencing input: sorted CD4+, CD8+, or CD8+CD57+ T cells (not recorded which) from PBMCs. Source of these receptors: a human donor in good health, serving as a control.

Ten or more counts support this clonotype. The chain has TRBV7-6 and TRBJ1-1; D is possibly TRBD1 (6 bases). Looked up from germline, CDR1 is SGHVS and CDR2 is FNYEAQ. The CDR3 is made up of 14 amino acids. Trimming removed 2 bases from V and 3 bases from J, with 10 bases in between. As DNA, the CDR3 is TGTGCCAGCAGCTTAACAGGACAGTACACTGAAGCTTTCTTT. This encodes CASSLTGQYTEAFF.

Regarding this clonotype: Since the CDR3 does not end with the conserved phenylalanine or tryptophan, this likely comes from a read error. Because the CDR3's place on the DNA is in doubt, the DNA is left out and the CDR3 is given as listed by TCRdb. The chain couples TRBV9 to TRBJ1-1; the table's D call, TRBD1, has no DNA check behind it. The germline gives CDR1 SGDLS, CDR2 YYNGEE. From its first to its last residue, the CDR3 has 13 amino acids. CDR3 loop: CASSEGAGATDTL.

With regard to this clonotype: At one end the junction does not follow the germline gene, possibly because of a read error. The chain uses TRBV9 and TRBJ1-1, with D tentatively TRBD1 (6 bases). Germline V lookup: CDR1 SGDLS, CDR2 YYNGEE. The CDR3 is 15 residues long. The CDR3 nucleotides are TGCGCCAGCAGCCAAGAAGGGGGAGCTTGGAATGAGCCTTTCTTT. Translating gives CASSQEGGAWNEPFF.

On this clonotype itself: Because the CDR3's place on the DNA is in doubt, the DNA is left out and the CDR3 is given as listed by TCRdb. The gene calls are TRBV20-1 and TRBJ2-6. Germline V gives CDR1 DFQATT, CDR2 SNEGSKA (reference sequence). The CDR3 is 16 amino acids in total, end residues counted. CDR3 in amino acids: CSAGVRAVLRANVLTF.

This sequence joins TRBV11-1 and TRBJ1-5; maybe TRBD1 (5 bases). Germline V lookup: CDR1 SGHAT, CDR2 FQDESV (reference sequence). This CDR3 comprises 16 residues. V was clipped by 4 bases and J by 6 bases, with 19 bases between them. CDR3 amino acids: CASSSQGIRESQPQHF. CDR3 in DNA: TGTGCCAGCAGCTCCCAGGGTATTAGGGAAAGTCAGCCCCAGCATTTT.